In its sample, the clone carrying this TCR beta chain was seen many times. The record originates from a study of T-cell reconstitution after alpha-beta-depleted transplantation in children. This CDR3 spans 17 amino acids. CDR1 and CDR2 (germline): SGDLS, YYNGEE. Trimming cost V 3 bases and J 1 base; bases outside gene matches: 9. Unique molecular identifiers were incorporated during preparation of the TCRbeta library. MiXCR was run by TCRdb on the PCR reads, yielding one entry per CDR3 protein. The sample includes more than 85,000 distinct CDR3 sequences, approximately 10% of them seen just once. The chain uses TRBV9 and TRBJ2-5; 10 nucleotides agree with TRBD2. Material: PBMCs from the stem cell graft donor, obtained from the stem cell graft. This TCR was recovered from a human donor who donated a stem cell graft to a child with acute lymphoblastic leukemia. CDR3 sequence: CASSGGGLAEFQETQYF. The CDR3 nucleotides are TGTGCCAGCAGCGGGGGCGGACTAGCGGAATTCCAAGAGACCCAGTACTTC.